Listed here is a single T cell receptor beta chain. TCRdb's table, derived via immunoSEQ multiplex PCR, lists solely in-frame clones and lacks some. The sample includes approximately 270,000 clones, 70% to 90% seen only once; the top ten take roughly 3%. The data stem from a study of blood T cell repertoires in COVID-19. Turning to the study itself: The study drew acute and convalescent COVID-19 samples from the United States, Italy and Spain.

CDR1 and CDR2 (germline): SQVTM, ANQGSEA. V lost 3 bases, J lost 9 bases, and 4 bases stayed unmatched. This CDR3 region has 13 residues. Sequenced material: peripheral blood. The rearrangement uses TRBV29-1 and TRBJ2-1, with TRBD2 identical over 11 bases. This sequence originates from a man aged 18-30 years with active or convalescent COVID-19. CDR3 region: CSVDRLAGGEQFF. As DNA, the CDR3 is TGCAGCGTTGATCGTCTAGCGGGAGGTGAGCAGTTCTTC.